This is a list of T cell receptor beta chains from one sample in a study of T cells in Graves' hyperthyroidism and ophthalmopathy. Via MiXCR, TCRdb re-called the multiplex PCR reads, giving one row per CDR3 protein. The sample includes around 720,000 distinct CDR3 sequences, around a third of them seen just once. The sample consisted of blood. Source of these receptors: a woman aged 40 to 50 with Graves' hyperthyroidism. Both conserved end residues are part of each CDR3. A D gene is named only where the DNA matches it firmly. Where a row states a size, it is once, few, many or the class of an expanded clone; other rows omit it.

J | size | D | V | CDR3 | DNA
TRBJ1-6 | many | TRBD1 | TRBV10-3 | CAISPGQGGSPLHF | TGTGCCATCAGCCCGGGACAGGGTGGTTCACCCCTCCACTTT
TRBJ2-5 | many | . | TRBV9 | CASSVTSRGRETQYF | TGTGCCAGCAGCGTAACGTCCAGGGGACGCGAGACCCAGTACTTC
TRBJ1-4 | many | . | TRBV7-9 | CASSLGGSAAEKLFF | TGTGCCAGCAGCTTGGGAGGATCGGCGGCTGAAAAACTGTTTTTT
TRBJ1-5 | many | . | TRBV4-1 | CASSQVSGGNQPQHF | TGCGCCAGCAGCCAAGTCTCTGGGGGCAATCAGCCCCAGCATTTT
TRBJ2-7 | few | TRBD2 | TRBV20-1 | CSARGGLAGPGGLYEQYF | TGCAGTGCTAGAGGAGGGCTAGCGGGACCGGGAGGGCTATACGAGCAGTACTTC
TRBJ1-3 | . | . | TRBV6-5 | CASSYSDGLAHTIYF | TGTGCCAGCAGTTACTCGGATGGTCTGGCGCACACCATATATTTT
TRBJ2-7 | few | TRBD1 | TRBV7-9 | CASSQVGTGVNEQYF | TGTGCCAGCAGCCAAGTGGGGACAGGGGTCAACGAGCAGTACTTC
TRBJ2-7 | . | . | TRBV6-5 | CASSHSWGHYEQYF | TGTGCCAGCAGTCACTCGTGGGGCCACTACGAGCAGTACTTC
TRBJ2-7 | . | . | TRBV6-5 | CASSYERDGYEQYF | TGTGCCAGCAGTTACGAACGGGACGGCTACGAGCAGTACTTC
TRBJ2-7 | many | . | TRBV2 | CASFSGITYEQYF | TGTGCCAGCTTTTCGGGAATCACCTACGAGCAGTACTTC
TRBJ2-2 | . | TRBD1 | TRBV4-1 | CASSHGQGSGELFF | TGCGCCAGCAGCCACGGACAGGGATCCGGGGAGCTGTTTTTT
TRBJ1-4 | many | . | TRBV29-1 | CSIYLASTNEKLFF | TGCAGCATCTACCTTGCCTCAACTAATGAAAAACTGTTTTTT
TRBJ1-1 | . | . | TRBV7-2 | CASSFCTAQCRDTEAFF | TGTGCCAGCAGCTTTTGCACCGCCCAGTGTCGCGACACTGAAGCTTTCTTT
TRBJ2-7 | . | TRBD2 | TRBV7-2 | CASSYRRLAETNPYEQYF | TGTGCCAGCAGTTACCGAAGACTAGCGGAGACGAACCCCTACGAGCAGTACTTC
TRBJ2-5 | many | TRBD2 | TRBV12-3/TRBV12-4 | CASSLGRAQETQYF | TGTGCCAGCAGCTTGGGGAGGGCCCAAGAGACCCAGTACTTC
TRBJ2-2 | few | . | TRBV6-5 | CASSYDRGNRELFF | TGTGCCAGCAGTTACGATAGGGGTAACCGGGAGCTGTTTTTT
TRBJ2-7 | many | . | TRBV7-8 | CASSLDDTSDWEQYF | TGTGCCAGCAGCTTAGACGACACGTCGGACTGGGAGCAGTACTTC
TRBJ2-7 | . | . | TRBV20-1 | CSGQGKPYERYF | TGCAGTGGGCAGGGAAAGCCCTACGAGCGGTACTTC
TRBJ1-5 | . | TRBD1 | TRBV10-2 | CASSDEGAGGNQPQHF | TGCGCCAGCAGTGACGAGGGGGCCGGGGGCAATCAGCCCCAGCATTTT
TRBJ1-2 | many | . | TRBV4-3 | CASSQDNGYGYTF | TGCGCCAGCAGCCAAGATAATGGCTATGGCTACACCTTC
TRBJ1-4 | . | . | TRBV12-3/TRBV12-4 | CASSFRGTGEKLFF | TGTGCCAGCAGTTTTCGGGGGACGGGGGAAAAACTGTTTTTT
TRBJ1-3 | many | . | TRBV7-9 | CASSPSVDTIYF | TGTGCCAGCAGCCCCTCTGTCGACACCATATATTTT
TRBJ2-2 | many | . | TRBV7-2 | CASSLVGQRTGELFF | TGTGCCAGCAGCTTAGTCGGGCAGCGCACCGGGGAGCTGTTTTTT
TRBJ1-6 | . | . | TRBV20-1 | CSAHDYLNGVKDSPLHF | TGCAGTGCTCACGACTACTTAAACGGAGTCAAAGACTCCCCCCTCCACTTT
TRBJ2-7 | . | . | TRBV6-5 | CASSGWDTGSYEQYF | TGTGCCAGCAGTGGCTGGGACACCGGCTCCTACGAGCAGTACTTC
TRBJ1-2 | . | . | TRBV7-2 | CASSLASSDVYGYTF | TGTGCCAGCAGCTTAGCGTCATCAGACGTCTATGGCTACACCTTC
TRBJ1-5 | . | TRBD1 | TRBV2 | CASNVDRVDQPQHF | TGTGCCAGCAACGTGGACAGGGTTGACCAGCCCCAGCATTTT
TRBJ2-5 | many | . | TRBV2 | CASSTAVEETQYF | TGTGCCAGCAGTACGGCGGTGGAAGAGACCCAGTACTTC
TRBJ2-7 | many | . | TRBV7-2 | CASSLAGNYEQYF | TGTGCCAGCAGCTTAGCAGGGAACTACGAGCAGTACTTC
TRBJ1-4 | . | . | TRBV12-3/TRBV12-4 | CASSLGGREKLFF | TGTGCCAGCAGTTTAGGGGGGAGGGAAAAACTGTTTTTT
TRBJ2-7 | . | . | TRBV2 | CAAWRPDSYEQYF | TGTGCCGCCTGGCGACCAGACTCCTACGAGCAGTACTTC
TRBJ1-2 | . | . | TRBV7-4 | CASSLAVGQGPYGYTF | TGTGCCAGCAGCTTGGCCGTCGGGCAGGGGCCCTATGGCTACACCTTC
TRBJ2-1 | . | . | TRBV25-1 | CASSESAASSYSEQFF | TGTGCCAGCAGTGAATCTGCGGCAAGCTCCTACAGTGAGCAGTTCTTC
TRBJ1-1 | many | . | TRBV10-3 | CAISARVLNTEAFF | TGTGCCATAAGTGCTAGGGTGTTAAACACTGAAGCTTTCTTT
TRBJ1-2 | . | TRBD1 | TRBV10-2 | CASTGTGERFNNYGYTF | TGCGCCAGCACCGGGACAGGGGAGCGATTTAATAACTATGGCTACACCTTC
TRBJ1-5 | . | TRBD1 | TRBV19 | CASSITGTGTSQPQHF | TGTGCCAGTAGTATAACCGGGACAGGGACGAGTCAGCCCCAGCATTTT
TRBJ2-7 | many | . | TRBV10-2 | CASAWAGVSREQYF | TGCGCCAGCGCCTGGGCCGGAGTCTCCCGCGAGCAGTACTTC
TRBJ2-5 | few | . | TRBV2 | CASKLAGDQETQYF | TGTGCCAGCAAGCTCGCAGGGGACCAAGAGACCCAGTACTTC
TRBJ1-2 | . | TRBD1 | TRBV20-1 | CSRGQGSYGYTF | TGCAGCCGAGGACAGGGGAGCTATGGCTACACCTTC
TRBJ2-1 | . | . | TRBV29-1 | CSVDGGSSYNEQFF | TGCAGCGTTGACGGCGGTAGCTCCTACAATGAGCAGTTCTTC
TRBJ1-4 | many | . | TRBV10-3 | CAISDRAWEKLFF | TGTGCCATCAGTGACAGGGCGTGGGAAAAACTGTTTTTT
TRBJ1-2 | many | . | TRBV10-3 | CATYGSENYGYTF | TGTGCCACCTACGGGTCAGAGAACTATGGCTACACCTTC
TRBJ1-2 | . | . | TRBV6-6 | CASSYDSGAMGYTF | TGTGCCAGCAGTTACGACAGCGGGGCCATGGGCTACACCTTC
TRBJ2-7 | few | TRBD1 | TRBV7-6 | CASSFSGQGTYEQYF | TGTGCCAGCAGCTTCTCGGGACAGGGGACCTACGAGCAGTACTTC
TRBJ1-3 | few | . | TRBV12-3/TRBV12-4 | CASPSPYSGNTIYF | TGTGCCAGCCCCAGTCCCTACTCTGGAAACACCATATATTTT
TRBJ2-7 | . | TRBD2 | TRBV7-2 | CASSLNSGFYEQYF | TGTGCCAGCAGCCTAAATAGCGGGTTCTACGAGCAGTACTTC
TRBJ2-7 | many | . | TRBV20-1 | CSARRLRDTYEQYF | TGCAGTGCTAGACGACTCCGGGACACCTACGAGCAGTACTTC